Listed below are T cell receptor beta chains from one sample, sequenced in a study of blood T cells in healthy people across ages. TCRdb independently ran MiXCR on the 5' RACE reads; one entry per CDR3 protein. The table lists roughly 2 million distinct CDR3 sequences, less than 50% of them singletons, with over 2% in the top ten. Sequenced input: blood. The receptors originated from a woman aged 40 to 55 in good health. Both conserved end residues are part of each CDR3. The order of the fields is J gene, clone size, V gene, D gene, CDR3 DNA, CDR3 protein. A D gene is named only where the DNA matches it firmly. Clone size is shown for a subset of rows, as once, few, many or a class of expanded clone.

TRBJ2-6,NA,TRBV28,NA,TGTGCCAGCAGTTTTTGGGAAGGGGCAGGGCGGATTGGGGCCAACGTCCTGACTTTC,CASSFWEGAGRIGANVLTF
TRBJ1-2,few,TRBV7-6,NA,TGTGCCAGCAGCTTAGGCGAAGGGATACAGGAGGGCTATGGCTACACCTTC,CASSLGEGIQEGYGYTF
TRBJ2-1,few,TRBV29-1,NA,TGCAGCGTTGAAGAACTCAGTGATGAGCAGTTCTTC,CSVEELSDEQFF
TRBJ2-1,few,TRBV4-3,TRBD2,TGCGCCAGCAGTCCCCAGTCGGGCGGGGGGGCCTACAATGAGCAGTTCTTC,CASSPQSGGGAYNEQFF
TRBJ1-4,NA,TRBV4-2,TRBD1,TGTGCCAGCAGCCAAGGGCCGGGACAGGAAAAACTGTTTTTT,CASSQGPGQEKLFF
TRBJ2-7,NA,TRBV11-2,NA,TGTGCCAGCAGCTTAGGACATACCTCCTGCGAGCAGTACTTC,CASSLGHTSCEQYF
TRBJ1-1,NA,TRBV28,NA,TGTGCCAGCAGTCAACAGGGACCGAGCACTGAAGCTTTCTTT,CASSQQGPSTEAFF
TRBJ2-5,NA,TRBV10-3,TRBD2,TGTGCCATCAGTGTCGGGGGGGCCCAAGAGACCCAGTACTTC,CAISVGGAQETQYF
TRBJ2-7,few,TRBV7-2,TRBD2,TGTGCCAGCAGCTTAGGAATAGCGGGGCGCTCCTACGAGCAGTACTTC,CASSLGIAGRSYEQYF
TRBJ1-1,NA,TRBV7-2,NA,TGTGCCAGCAGCTTAAAGGGCGGTGGGAACACTGAAGCTTTCTTT,CASSLKGGGNTEAFF
TRBJ1-1,once,TRBV4-3,NA,TGCGCCAGCAGCCAAGCCCCGGCAGGGAACACTGAAGCTTTCTTT,CASSQAPAGNTEAFF
TRBJ2-3,NA,TRBV4-2,TRBD2,TGTGCCAGCAGCCAAGATTTCACCCCGGGAGGGGGGGCAAACACAGATACGCAGTATTTT,CASSQDFTPGGGANTDTQYF
TRBJ2-5,once,TRBV13,NA,TGTGCCAGCAGCTTAGTGACAGGGACGGGGGAGACCCGGTACTTC,CASSLVTGTGETRYF
TRBJ2-5,NA,TRBV6-2/TRBV6-3,NA,TGTGCCAGCAGTTACCGGGACCCACGCCAAGAGACCCAGTACTTC,CASSYRDPRQETQYF
TRBJ1-2,once,TRBV20-1,NA,TGCAGTGCCGAAGCGGGGGCCCGGGGTGGCTACACCTTC,CSAEAGARGGYTF
TRBJ1-2,few,TRBV27,NA,TGTGCCAGCAGTCCAGGACCCTCGGGTTCATTTGGCTACACCTTC,CASSPGPSGSFGYTF
TRBJ2-1,NA,TRBV6-6,NA,TGTGCCAGCCTAGACACGGGTCGGTACAATGAGCAGTTCTTC,CASLDTGRYNEQFF
TRBJ2-5,few,TRBV2,NA,TGTGCCAGCAGTGACAGCTTTGAGGGAGAGACCCAGTACTTC,CASSDSFEGETQYF
TRBJ2-5,NA,TRBV5-8,NA,TGTGCCAGCAGCTTGGTCGTTGAGAGGACCCAGTACTTC,CASSLVVERTQYF
TRBJ1-6,NA,TRBV20-1,NA,TGCAGTGCTAGAGATCGGGTCAGAGGATCACCCCTCCACTTT,CSARDRVRGSPLHF
TRBJ2-5,many,TRBV4-3,TRBD1,TGTGCCAGCTCACAGGGACAGGGGAGGGAGACCCAGTACTTC,CASSQGQGRETQYF
TRBJ1-2,NA,TRBV6-2/TRBV6-3,NA,TGTGCCAGCAGTTCCGATAATCGGGCCACGGGTGGCTACACCTTC,CASSSDNRATGGYTF
TRBJ1-2,NA,TRBV7-9,NA,TGTGCCAGCAGCTCGTACTCCAGGGGAGAAGGCTACACCTTC,CASSSYSRGEGYTF
TRBJ2-5,few,TRBV15,NA,TGTGCCACCAGCAAGTCAGGTGAAGAGACCCAGTACTTC,CATSKSGEETQYF
TRBJ1-1,NA,TRBV11-1,TRBD1,TGTGCCAGCAGCGTCCAGGGGGGGAACACTGAAGCTTTCTTT,CASSVQGGNTEAFF
TRBJ2-1,NA,TRBV5-5,TRBD1,TGTGCCAGCAGCTATGACAGGGGCGGGGATGAGCAGTTCTTC,CASSYDRGGDEQFF
TRBJ2-1,NA,TRBV4-3,NA,TGCGCCAGCAGCCAAGATGATGGGGCCTACAATGAGCAGTTCTTC,CASSQDDGAYNEQFF
TRBJ2-7,NA,TRBV29-1,TRBD1,TGCAGCGGGACAGGGATCTTAGACGAGCAGTACTTC,CSGTGILDEQYF
TRBJ2-1,NA,TRBV12-3/TRBV12-4,NA,TGTGCCAGCAGACCCGGGTCACCTCTTGTCAGTGGGCAGTTCTTC,CASRPGSPLVSGQFF
TRBJ2-5,NA,TRBV5-1,NA,TGCGCCAGCAGCCCCTCTTCCGGGGACGGAGAGACCCAGTACTTC,CASSPSSGDGETQYF
TRBJ2-7,few,TRBV27,NA,TGTGCCAGCAGTGACAGGGAGGGGCCCTACGAGCAGTACTTC,CASSDREGPYEQYF
TRBJ2-3,NA,TRBV5-1,TRBD2,TGCGCCAGCAGCTTTGGGGATTTAGCGGGGGGCTCAGATACGCAGTATTTT,CASSFGDLAGGSDTQYF
TRBJ1-5,few,TRBV5-6,NA,TGTGCCAGCAGCCTAAAGGGGGGGAGCAATCAGCCCCAGCATTTT,CASSLKGGSNQPQHF